This T cell receptor beta chain was observed in a study of tumor-infiltrating lymphocytes in primary liver carcinoma. Study-wide findings and caveats: Significantly larger top-250-clone fractions were found in tumors than in blood (p = 0.039).

Germline-derived CDR1 and CDR2 are SGHTA and FQGNSA. With 3 bases removed from V and 4 bases from J, the gap between germline ends came to 14 bases. The CDR3 spans 15 residues. Starting from 500 ng of total RNA, TCR beta cDNA was produced with a primer in the constant region. Libraries covering TCR beta were generated through three nested multiplex PCR rounds (using a slightly modified ARM-PCR). The first two PCR rounds used TRBV1-TRBV30 primers with a Cbeta primer, nine to eleven cycles each. TCRdb itself ran the multiplex PCR reads through MiXCR, one entry per CDR3 protein. This table holds tens of thousands of distinct CDR3 sequences, over 65% found once. Taking 20-30 mg of unsorted bulk tissue, the authors co-extracted RNA and DNA. This clonotype was counted a few times. Antigen: not known.

This sequence joins TRBV7-2 and TRBJ2-3; weak D call: TRBD2 (5 bases). This clonotype was obtained from a man aged 40-55 years with primary liver carcinoma and hepatitis B virus infection. The sample taken for sequencing was liver tumor tissue from sampling region 3. The subset: tumor region T3, left-lateral pole. The CDR3 region has the DNA TGTGCCAGCAGCTTGAGGGAAGCCCGCCCAGATACGCAGTATTTT. Residues: CASSLREARPDTQYF.